Listed here are 20 T cell receptor beta chains from one sample, sequenced in a study of blood T cell repertoires in COVID-19. The assay was immunoSEQ multiplex PCR, and TCRdb's table has in-frame clones only and misses some. The table lists around 300,000 clones, roughly 87% of them singletons, with 1% in the top ten. The sequenced sample consisted of peripheral blood. The receptors here all came from a middle-aged man with active or convalescent COVID-19.

This sequence joins TRBV11-2 and TRBJ1-4; D remains ambiguous. The CDR3 runs 14 residues. Trimming pared 1 base from V and 2 bases from J, leaving 5 bases between. CDR1 and CDR2 (germline): SGHAT, FQNNGV. The chain's CDR3 is CASSLGQTNEKLFF. CDR3 nucleotide sequence: TGTGCCAGCAGCTTAGGGCAGACTAATGAAAAACTGTTTTTT. Together with reference TRBV11-2 and TRBJ1-4, the CDR3 gives the full variable domain: EAGVAQSPRYKIIEKRQSVAFWCNPISGHATLYWYQQILGQGPKLLIQFQNNGVVDDSQLPKDRFSAERLKGVDSTLKIQPAKLEDSAVYLCASSLGQTNEKLFFGSGTQLSVL.

This clone has just one count. The rearrangement links TRBV19 to TRBJ2-1, with TRBD1 identical over 11 bases. V lost 5 bases and J lost 11; bases outside the gene matches: 11. This CDR3 has 15 amino acids. Per the germline V gene, CDR1 is LNHDA and CDR2 is SQIVND (reference sequence). The CDR3 sequence is CASSAGQGAWAQQFF. The DNA of the CDR3 is TGTGCCAGTAGTGCTGGACAGGGGGCCTGGGCCCAGCAGTTCTTC.

V gene TRBV3-1 (or the pseudogene TRBV3-2) combines with J gene TRBJ1-1; a possible D gene is TRBD1 (5 bases). Per the germline V gene, CDR1 is LGHDT and CDR2 is YNNKEL (reference sequence). The CDR3 is 16 residues long. Trimming removed 1 base at V and 2 bases at J, with 14 bases between. CDR3 DNA: TGTGCCAGCAGCCAAGGAACAGGTCAATTAAACACTGAAGCTTTCTTT. Translating it yields CASSQGTGQLNTEAFF.

Points on this clone: This CDR3 is also generated by other DNA sequences in the sample. The chain is built from TRBV30 and TRBJ1-5, with TRBD1 matching over 7 bases. V shed 3 bases, J shed 0 bases, and the junction held 2 bases outside the gene matches. The CDR3 is made up of 14 amino acids. In germline, CDR1 is GTSNPN, CDR2 SVGIG (reference sequence). This chain's CDR3 is CAWRQGNSNQPQHF. CDR3 DNA sequence: TGTGCCTGGAGACAGGGGAATAGCAATCAGCCCCAGCATTTT.

V usage is TRBV5-1 and J usage is TRBJ1-2; D may be TRBD1 (6 bases). Trimming pared 3 bases from V and 2 bases from J, leaving 14 bases between. The CDR3 is 15 amino acids. Germline V gives CDR1 SGHRS, CDR2 YFSETQ. The CDR3: CASSWGLGGNYGYTF. In DNA form, the CDR3 reads TGCGCCAGCAGCTGGGGGTTAGGGGGAAACTATGGCTACACCTTC.

J is TRBJ2-7 and V is TRBV27; TRBD2 matches at 7 bases. CDR3 length equals 17 residues. The V segment lost 2 bases and the J segment 4 bases; nucleotides outside the gene matches: 14. Germline V lookup: CDR1 MNHEY, CDR2 SMNVEV (reference sequence). DNA of the CDR3: TGTGCCAGCAGTTTACGCCCTCGGGCTAGCGGAGTTTACGAGCAGTACTTC. Residues: CASSLRPRASGVYEQYF.

This clone showed up just a few times. This rearrangement joins TRBV10-3 to TRBJ2-5; 7 bases fit TRBD1. J lost 0 bases, V lost 4 bases, and 5 bases had no gene match. CDR1 and CDR2 from the germline V gene are ENHRY and SYGVKD. CDR3 length: 15 amino acids. Here the CDR3 reads CAISATQGYQETQYF. The CDR3 DNA reads as TGTGCCATCAGTGCCACACAGGGGTACCAAGAGACCCAGTACTTC.

The chain links TRBV3-1 (or the pseudogene TRBV3-2) to TRBJ2-7; 8 bases align to TRBD2. The germline V gene encodes CDR1 LGHDT and CDR2 YNNKEL (reference sequence). The CDR3 sequence is 17 residues long. Germline trimming cut 2 bases from V and 6 bases from J; bases unmatched to any gene: 15. The CDR3 loop is CASSQFGGGMGSTEQYF. The DNA of the CDR3 is TGTGCCAGCAGCCAATTCGGGGGGGGAATGGGAAGCACCGAGCAGTACTTC.

V gene TRBV3-1 (or the pseudogene TRBV3-2) combines with J gene TRBJ2-7; tentatively, D is TRBD1 (6 bases). V was cut by 4 bases and J by 3 bases, with 13 bases left in between. Germline V gene sequence: CDR1 LGHDT, CDR2 YNNKEL (reference sequence). The CDR3 is 14 amino acids. CDR3 region: CASSPWTEYYEQYF. For the CDR3, the DNA is TGTGCCAGCAGCCCGTGGACAGAATACTACGAGCAGTACTTC.

This clone appeared a single time. The chain recombines TRBV7-8 with TRBJ2-3; 9 bases match TRBD2. CDR1 and CDR2 from the germline V gene are SGHVS and FQNEAQ. Germline trimming cut 1 base from V and 0 bases from J; bases unmatched to any gene: 8. The CDR3 spans 18 residues. Here the CDR3 reads CASSLDLAGRLSTDTQYF. The CDR3 DNA follows: TGTGCCAGCAGCTTAGATCTAGCGGGGAGATTAAGCACAGATACGCAGTATTTT.

A single count supports this clone. The genes are TRBV29-1 and TRBJ2-5; possible D gene TRBD1, 6 bases. There are 13 residues in the CDR3. In germline, CDR1 is SQVTM, CDR2 ANQGSEA. V was cut by 4 bases and J by 2 bases, with 11 bases left in between. The CDR3 coding sequence is TGCAGCGTTGTGGACAGTCTACAAGAGACCCAGTACTTC. Translating gives CSVVDSLQETQYF.

This chain uses TRBV7-9 with TRBJ2-7, with 7 nucleotides matching TRBD1. Germline V gene lookup returns CDR1 SEHNR and CDR2 FQNEAQ (reference sequence). V dropped 5 bases and J dropped 9; count of bases not matched to a gene: 7. CDR3 length: 12 residues. CDR3 amino acids: CASSPAGTVQYF. CDR3 coding DNA: TGTGCCAGCAGCCCGGCCGGGACAGTGCAGTACTTC.

This clone was observed a few times. This chain uses TRBV10-3 with TRBJ1-3; no clear D. This CDR3 is 15 amino acids long. The V end lost 4 bases, the J end lost 0 bases, and 10 bases lay between the germline ends. The V gene's germline CDR1 is ENHRY and CDR2 SYGVKD. The CDR3 is CAISVGDRSGNTIYF. The CDR3 coding sequence is TGTGCCATCAGTGTGGGAGACCGCTCTGGAAACACCATATATTTT.

This clone was seen once. V is TRBV4-1 and J is TRBJ1-5; possibly TRBD1 for D (5 bases). The CDR3 extends over 18 amino acids. Trimming removed 2 bases from V and 1 base from J, with 18 bases in between. Germline V gene lookup returns CDR1 MGHRA and CDR2 YSYEKL. The CDR3 here is CASSQFTFGAGSNQPQHF. The CDR3 DNA is TGCGCCAGCAGCCAATTTACTTTTGGGGCAGGGAGCAATCAGCCCCAGCATTTT.

This chain connects TRBV19 to TRBJ2-3; TRBD1 matches at 7 bases. J gave up 0 bases and V 5 bases, and 5 bases lay outside the gene matches. The germline V gene encodes CDR1 LNHDA and CDR2 SQIVND (reference sequence). This CDR3 region has 15 residues. The CDR3 here is CASSGRDSSTDTQYF. The CDR3 DNA reads TGTGCCAGTAGTGGCCGGGACAGTAGCACAGATACGCAGTATTTT.

This chain connects TRBV28 to TRBJ1-3, with D perhaps matching TRBD1 (5 bases). The CDR3 has 15 amino acids. V lost 7 bases to trimming and J lost 0 bases, with 13 bases between them. The germline gives CDR1 MDHEN, CDR2 SYDVKM. The DNA of the CDR3 is TGTGCCAGCAACGAACAGGCCTTCTCTGGAAACACCATATATTTT. Protein product: CASNEQAFSGNTIYF. Variable domain in full (rest from reference TRBV28 and TRBJ1-3): DVKVTQSSRYLVKRTGEKVFLECVQDMDHENMFWYRQDPGLGLRLIYFSYDVKMKEKGDIPEGYSVSREKKERFSLILESASTNQTSMYLCASNEQAFSGNTIYFGEGSWLTVV.

The chain joins TRBV19 to TRBJ1-1; a weak D match, TRBD1 (5 bases). V was trimmed by 1 base and J by 1 base, leaving 7 bases between them. CDR3 length: 14 residues. The germline CDR1 and CDR2 sequences are LNHDA and SQIVND (reference sequence). The DNA for the CDR3 is TGTGCCAGTAGTATAGGACAGCCGAACACTGAAGCTTTCTTT. This sequence encodes CASSIGQPNTEAFF.

V and J are TRBV6-2 or TRBV6-3 and TRBJ1-6; 8 positions agree with TRBD1. The CDR3 runs to 15 residues. With V trimmed by 6 bases and J by 7 bases, 8 bases remained unmatched. The germline V gene has CDR1 MNHEY and CDR2 SVGEGT. In DNA, the CDR3 is TGTGCCAGCAGCCGTGCCGGGACAGGCAATTCACCCCTCCACTTT. Translated, it gives CASSRAGTGNSPLHF.

The J gene is TRBJ2-5, the V gene TRBV3-1 (or the pseudogene TRBV3-2); tentative D call: TRBD2 (7 bases). In germline, CDR1 is LGHDT, CDR2 YNNKEL (reference sequence). Trimming took off 6 bases at V and 4 bases at J, with 24 bases between the two ends. The CDR3 spans 17 residues. The chain's CDR3 is CASRRQAGREIRETQYF. The CDR3 bases are TGTGCCAGCAGGAGACAGGCAGGGCGGGAGATCCGAGAGACCCAGTACTTC.

The rearrangement joins TRBV7-2 to TRBJ2-5, with D uncertain. The CDR3 has 14 residues. Germline V gene data show CDR1 as SGHTA and CDR2 as FQGNSA. The V end was cut by 1 base, the J end by 1 base, with 7 bases between. In nucleotides, the CDR3 is TGTGCCAGCAGCTTAGTATTTAGCCAAGAGACCCAGTACTTC. Translation gives CASSLVFSQETQYF. The whole variable domain, filled in from reference TRBV7-2 and TRBJ2-5, reads GAGVSQSPSNKVTEKGKDVELRCDPISGHTALYWYRQSLGQGLEFLIYFQGNSAPDKSGLPSDRFSAERTGGSVSTLTIQRTQQEDSAVYLCASSLVFSQETQYFGPGTRLLVL.